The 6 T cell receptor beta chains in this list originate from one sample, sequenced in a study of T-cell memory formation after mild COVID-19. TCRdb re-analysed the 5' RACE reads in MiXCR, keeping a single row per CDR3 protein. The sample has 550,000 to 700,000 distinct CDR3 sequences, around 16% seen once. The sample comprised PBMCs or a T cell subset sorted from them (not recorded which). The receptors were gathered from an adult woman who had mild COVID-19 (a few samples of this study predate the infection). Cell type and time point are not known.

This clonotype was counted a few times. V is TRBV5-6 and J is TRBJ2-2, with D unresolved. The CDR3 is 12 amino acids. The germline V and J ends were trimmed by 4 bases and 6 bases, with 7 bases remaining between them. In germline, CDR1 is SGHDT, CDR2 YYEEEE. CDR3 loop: CASSRWSGELFF. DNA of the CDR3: TGTGCCAGCAGCCGGTGGTCCGGGGAGCTGTTTTTT.

Written as DNA, the CDR3 is TGTGCCAGTAGTATAGCCCTCCAGCCCCAGCATTTT. It is translated as CASSIALQPQHF. J is TRBJ1-5 and V is TRBV19; unclear D gene. V dropped 1 base and J dropped 7 bases, with 5 bases sitting between them. CDR3 size: 12 residues. From germline, CDR1 is LNHDA and CDR2 SQIVND (reference sequence).

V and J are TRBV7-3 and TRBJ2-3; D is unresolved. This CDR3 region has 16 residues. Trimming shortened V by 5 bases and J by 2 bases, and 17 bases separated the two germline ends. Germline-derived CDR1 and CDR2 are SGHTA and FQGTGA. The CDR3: CASSHGLLGHTDTQYF. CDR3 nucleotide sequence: TGTGCCAGCAGCCACGGGCTCCTCGGCCACACAGATACGCAGTATTTT.

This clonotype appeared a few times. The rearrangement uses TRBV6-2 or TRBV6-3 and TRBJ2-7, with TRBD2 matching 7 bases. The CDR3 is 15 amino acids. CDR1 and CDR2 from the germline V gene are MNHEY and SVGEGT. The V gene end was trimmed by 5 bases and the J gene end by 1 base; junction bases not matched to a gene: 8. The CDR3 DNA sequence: TGTGCCAGCAGTGACCAATGGGGGGGATCCTACGAGCAGTACTTC. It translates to CASSDQWGGSYEQYF.

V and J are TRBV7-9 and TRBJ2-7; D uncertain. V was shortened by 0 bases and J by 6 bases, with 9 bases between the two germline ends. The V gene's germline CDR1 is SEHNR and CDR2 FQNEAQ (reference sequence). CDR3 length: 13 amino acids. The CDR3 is CASSLASPREQYF. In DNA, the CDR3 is TGTGCCAGCAGCTTAGCATCCCCCCGCGAGCAGTACTTC.

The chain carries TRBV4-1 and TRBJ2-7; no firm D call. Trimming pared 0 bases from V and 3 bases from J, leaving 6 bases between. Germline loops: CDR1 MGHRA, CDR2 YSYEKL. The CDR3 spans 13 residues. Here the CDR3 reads CASSQENRYEQYF. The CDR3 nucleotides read TGCGCCAGCAGCCAAGAGAACCGCTACGAGCAGTACTTC.